Detailed here is one TCR beta chain. Its target is unknown. The data are from a study of shared clonotypes between healthy human individuals. Whole-study results and caveats: Sequencing of the sorted subsets was shown by rarefaction to be incomplete despite large depth.

Original methodology: As immunoSEQ supplied junction-only sequences (without quality scores), filtering differed. The protocol was immunoSEQ multiplex PCR, while the TCRdb copy is restricted to in-frame clones and leaves out a portion. V and J calls and clone size are those listed in that table; D and trimming were worked out from the DNA. The repertoire holds roughly 2 million clones, with roughly 95% as singletons. The CDR3 has 12 residues. Sequencing used naive CD4+ T cells sorted from blood. Documented subset: CD45RA+ positively selected. This receptor was taken from a man aged 18-30 years in good health. The gene calls are TRBV21-1 and TRBJ1-5; the listed D gene, TRBD1, was not tested against the DNA. TRBV21-1 is a pseudogene segment. The CDR3 reads CASSKVGRPQHF. The CDR3 DNA reads as TGTGCCAGCAGCAAAGTTGGGCGGCCCCAGCATTTT.